The source of this T cell receptor beta chain is a study of Ad26.COV2.S vaccination and SARS-CoV-2 variants. V lost 1 base, J lost 0 bases, and 7 bases stayed unmatched. Germline-derived CDR1 and CDR2 are MNHEY and SMNVEV (reference sequence). This CDR3 spans 18 amino acids. With respect to this clone: Antigen specificity is unknown.

TCRdb keeps only in-frame clones here, not all; method: immunoSEQ multiplex PCR. The profile shows fewer than 800,000 clones, roughly 90% of them singletons. As for treatment: roughly 18 received Ad26.COV2.S at low or high dose, single or two shots; roughly 5 received placebo; per-sample allocation not given. The samples date from day 63 after the first vaccine or placebo injection. Expressing Wuhan-strain SARS-CoV-2 spike, an Ad26 vector served as the vaccine. General study findings and limits: Individuals receiving vaccine had higher spike-specific TCR breadth than placebo recipients did. The study found similar non-spike TCR breadth in vaccine and placebo recipients.

The V gene is TRBV27, the J gene TRBJ1-2; 11 bases are a match to TRBD1. This material consisted of peripheral blood, taken in a trial of Ad26.COV2.S vaccine versus placebo. This sequence was found in a person aged 18 to 59 who received the Ad26.COV2.S COVID-19 vaccine or a placebo. CDR3 in DNA: TGTGCCAGCAGTTTATTCTTCGGACAGGGGGCCCCTAACTATGGCTACACCTTC. As protein: CASSLFFGQGAPNYGYTF.